The rows below give T cell receptor beta chains drawn from one sample of a study of T cells after yellow fever vaccination. From the 5' RACE reads, TCRdb called clonotypes with MiXCR, one entry per CDR3 protein. This table has around 140,000 distinct CDR3 sequences, 6.5% to 8.5% appearing once. The sample was CD4+ T cells sorted from PBMCs, taken 5 days after the yellow fever booster vaccination. The origin of the receptors is a man aged 25-45 years who received the YFV17D yellow fever vaccine. Both conserved end residues are trimmed from each CDR3. The order of the fields is D gene, J gene, V gene, CDR3 protein. D genes are given only for firm matches.

-	TRBJ2-7	TRBV29-1	SVVRDPGVYEQY
TRBD2	TRBJ2-1	TRBV5-1	ASSQLAGGQYEQF
TRBD1	TRBJ2-7	TRBV5-1	ASGLRQGLGEQY
TRBD1	TRBJ1-5	TRBV30	AWSAQGDQPQH
-	TRBJ1-1	TRBV6-2/TRBV6-3	ASSYAVMNTEAF
-	TRBJ2-7	TRBV6-5	ASSYASEQY
-	TRBJ1-1	TRBV29-1	SVFRPDRAF
-	TRBJ2-5	TRBV7-3	ASSPSAGETQY
-	TRBJ1-2	TRBV24-1	ATSDMGAGSIHGYT
-	TRBJ1-2	TRBV5-6	ASSFRSQAANYGYT
-	TRBJ2-7	TRBV29-1	SVGDAYEQY
-	TRBJ2-7	TRBV2	ASSPQLGSYEQY
TRBD2	TRBJ2-1	TRBV11-2	ASSFGRGSYNEQF
-	TRBJ2-7	TRBV5-6	ASNPTGSYEQY
-	TRBJ1-3	TRBV5-5	ASSPTGTSGNTIY
-	TRBJ2-3	TRBV20-1	SARGLEGYRATDTQY